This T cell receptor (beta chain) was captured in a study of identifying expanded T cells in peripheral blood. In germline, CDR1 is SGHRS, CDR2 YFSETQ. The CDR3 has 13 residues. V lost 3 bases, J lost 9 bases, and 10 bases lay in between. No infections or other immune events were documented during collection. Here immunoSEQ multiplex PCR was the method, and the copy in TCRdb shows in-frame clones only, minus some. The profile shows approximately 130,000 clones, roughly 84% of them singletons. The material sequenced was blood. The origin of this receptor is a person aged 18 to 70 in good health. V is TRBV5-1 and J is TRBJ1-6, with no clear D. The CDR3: CASSSRAGSPLHF. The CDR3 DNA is TGCGCCAGCAGCTCCCGTGCGGGTTCACCCCTCCACTTT.